What follows are 8 T cell receptor beta chains derived from one specimen sequenced in a study of CD8 T cells in Susac syndrome. The RNA input was about 0.45 to 1 ug, and it was reverse transcribed with random hexamers. TCRdb passed the immunoSEQ multiplex PCR reads through MiXCR, listing each CDR3 protein once. This repertoire shows more than 200,000 distinct CDR3 sequences, 90% to 95% found once; its top ten account for less than 0.075%. The material sequenced was CD4+ T cells from PBMCs. The receptors were sampled from a human donor with multiple sclerosis.

V usage is TRBV4-1 and J usage is TRBJ2-4, with no clear D. The CDR3 runs 15 residues. Trimming stripped 3 bases from V and 1 base from J, with 10 bases between. Per germline, CDR1 MGHRA and CDR2 YSYEKL. The CDR3 DNA is TGCGCCAGCAGCCACACCCTTGGGGCCAAAAACATTCAGTACTTC. Protein: CASSHTLGAKNIQYF.

The chain recombines TRBV27 with TRBJ2-1; TRBD1 agrees at 7 bases. The V gene's germline CDR1 is MNHEY and CDR2 SMNVEV (reference sequence). This CDR3 spans 16 amino acids. J was trimmed by 8 bases and V by 5 bases; bases with no gene match: 15. The CDR3 protein is CASSPSNRGGMDEQFF. CDR3 in DNA: TGTGCCAGCAGTCCGTCGAACAGGGGTGGTATGGATGAGCAGTTCTTC.

The chain links TRBV3-1 to TRBJ2-3, with D unclear. Germline V CDR1 and CDR2: LGHDT, YNNKEL (reference sequence). Deletions cut 5 bases from V and 0 bases from J, with 9 bases between. The CDR3 consists of 14 residues. CDR3 protein: CASSWVGSTDTQYF. The DNA of the CDR3 is TGTGCCAGCAGCTGGGTGGGTAGCACAGATACGCAGTATTTT.

J is TRBJ2-7 and V is TRBV7-2; 12 nucleotides align to TRBD2. CDR3 length: 15 residues. V shed 6 bases and J 3 bases; nucleotides not matched to a gene: 6. CDR1 and CDR2 (germline): SGHTA, FQGNSA. CDR3 amino acids: CASSRTSGNNYEQYV. The DNA for the CDR3 is TGTGCCAGCAGTCGGACTAGCGGGAATAACTACGAGCAGTACGTC.

This clonotype was picked up one time. This rearrangement joins TRBV7-2 to TRBJ2-6; D perhaps matches TRBD1 (6 bases). V shed 8 bases and J shed 0 bases, with 14 bases lying between them. CDR3 size: 16 residues. CDR1 and CDR2 (germline): SGHTA, FQGNSA. The CDR3 sequence: CASLGQPYSGANVLTF. CDR3 nucleotide sequence: TGTGCCAGCCTTGGACAGCCTTACTCTGGGGCCAACGTCCTGACTTTC.

The rearrangement links TRBV28 to TRBJ2-7; TRBD2 is a possible D gene (7 bases). V was shortened by 5 bases and J by 3 bases, with 20 bases between the two germline ends. The CDR3 sequence is 16 residues long. Germline values: CDR1 MDHEN, CDR2 SYDVKM. CDR3 bases: TGTGCCAGCAGTCCCCCTGGGGGCGGGGGTAACTACGAGCAGTACTTC. It encodes CASSPPGGGGNYEQYF. The full variable domain, rest sourced from reference TRBV28 and TRBJ2-7, is DVKVTQSSRYLVKRTGEKVFLECVQDMDHENMFWYRQDPGLGLRLIYFSYDVKMKEKGDIPEGYSVSREKKERFSLILESASTNQTSMYLCASSPPGGGGNYEQYFGPGTRLTVT.

This chain connects TRBV12-3 or TRBV12-4 to TRBJ1-2, with TRBD1 identical over 10 bases. CDR3 length: 16 residues. With V trimmed by 7 bases and J by 8 bases, 16 bases remained unmatched. The CDR3 sequence: CASTISRGQGLRGYTF. The CDR3 nucleotides read TGTGCCAGCACAATCTCCCGGGGACAGGGGTTGAGAGGCTACACCTTC.

The chain employs TRBV21-1 and TRBJ2-1; the listed D gene, TRBD2, was not tested against the DNA. TRBV21-1 constitutes a pseudogene. This CDR3 region has 12 residues. CDR3 DNA: TGTGCCAGCAAGCCCAGGGCTCTCGGGCAGTTCTTC. As protein: CASKPRALGQFF.